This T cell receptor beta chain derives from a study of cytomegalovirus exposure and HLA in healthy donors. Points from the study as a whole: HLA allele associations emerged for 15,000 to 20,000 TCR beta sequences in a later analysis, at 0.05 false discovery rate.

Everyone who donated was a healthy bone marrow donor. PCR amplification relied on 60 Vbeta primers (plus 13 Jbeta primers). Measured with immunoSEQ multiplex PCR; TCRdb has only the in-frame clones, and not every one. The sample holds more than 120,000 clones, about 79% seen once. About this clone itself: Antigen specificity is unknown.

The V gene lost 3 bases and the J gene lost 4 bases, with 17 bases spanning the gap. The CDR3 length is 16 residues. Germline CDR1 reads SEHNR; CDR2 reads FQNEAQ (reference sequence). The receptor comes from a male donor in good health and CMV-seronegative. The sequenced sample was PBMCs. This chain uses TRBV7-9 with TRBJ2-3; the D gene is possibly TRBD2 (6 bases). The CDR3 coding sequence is TGTGCCAGCAGCTTTGGCGGGACTTGGGGTTCAGATACGCAGTATTTT. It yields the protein CASSFGGTWGSDTQYF.